This TCR beta chain came from a study of T cell responses to AZD1222 COVID-19 vaccine. Sequencing was performed with immunoSEQ multiplex PCR; in TCRdb, only in-frame clones are kept and a portion is missing. The data show 130,000 to 150,000 clones, with 90% to 95% seen just once and approximately 2.1% held by the top ten. This CDR3 comprises 13 residues. Germline V gene lookup returns CDR1 ENHRY and CDR2 SYGVKD. Trimming took off 4 bases at V and 2 bases at J, with 6 bases between the two ends. Sequenced material: peripheral blood, taken on day 0 of AZD1222 vaccination. The receptor's source is an adult in good health. The chain couples TRBV10-3 to TRBJ1-3; no clear D. CDR3 nucleotides: TGTGCCATCAGTGCGGCTCCTGGAAACACCATATATTTT. It yields the protein CAISAAPGNTIYF.